This TCR beta chain was found in a study of long-term antiretroviral therapy in people with HIV. They ran version v3.0 of the immunoSEQ assay at survey level. The data were produced by immunoSEQ multiplex PCR, yet TCRdb's version contains in-frame clones alone and is incomplete. The data contain some 34,000 clones, approximately 96% of them singletons. The germline gives CDR1 MNHEY, CDR2 SVGAGI. V was cut by 6 bases and J by 4 bases, with 9 bases left in between. CDR3 length equals 12 residues. The sample consisted of unsorted PBMCs, taken approximately 6.8 years after starting antiretroviral therapy. This clonotype originated in a man aged 25 to 40 with HIV. The genes are TRBV6-5 and TRBJ1-1, with D unresolved. CDR3 DNA sequence: TGTGCCAGCAGCCCCGACCGCACTGAAGCTTTCTTT. Protein product: CASSPDRTEAFF.